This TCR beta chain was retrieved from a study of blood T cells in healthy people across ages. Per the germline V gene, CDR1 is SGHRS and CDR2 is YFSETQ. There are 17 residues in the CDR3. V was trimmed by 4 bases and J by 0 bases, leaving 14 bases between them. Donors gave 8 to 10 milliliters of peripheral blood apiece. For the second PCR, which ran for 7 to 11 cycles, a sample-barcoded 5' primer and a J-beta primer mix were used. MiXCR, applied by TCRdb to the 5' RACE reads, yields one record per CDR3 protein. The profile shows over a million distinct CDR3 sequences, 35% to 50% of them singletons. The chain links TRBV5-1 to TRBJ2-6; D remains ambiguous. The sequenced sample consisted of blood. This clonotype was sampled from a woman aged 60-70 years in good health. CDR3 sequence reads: CASSPFDGSSGANVLTF. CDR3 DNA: TGCGCCAGCAGCCCCTTCGACGGAAGCTCTGGGGCCAACGTCCTGACTTTC.